A single sample is the source of the 15 T cell receptor beta chains below, sequenced in a study of molecular identifiers for immune sequencing clone quantification. In TCRdb, the PCR reads were re-called with MiXCR into one record per CDR3 protein. This table holds approximately 630,000 distinct CDR3 sequences, around 25% found once. The sequenced sample consisted of naive CD8+ T cells from blood, with Jurkat cell RNA spiked in. This sample's subset: FACS-sorted CD8+CD4-CCR7+CD45RA+ naive T cells. The receptors originated from a human donor in good health. Some libraries in this study had Jurkat cell RNA spiked in.

This clonotype occurred many times. The chain carries TRBV27 and TRBJ2-2; no firm D call. This CDR3 contains 14 residues. Germline-derived CDR1 and CDR2 are MNHEY and SMNVEV (reference sequence). The V end lost 4 bases, the J end lost 3 bases, and 9 bases lay between the germline ends. The CDR3 sequence: CASSSASHTGELFF. The DNA for the CDR3 is TGTGCCAGCAGTTCAGCCAGCCACACCGGGGAGCTGTTTTTT.

In its sample, this clonotype was seen many times. This sequence joins TRBV11-2 and TRBJ1-1; 11 positions match TRBD1. CDR3 length: 15 amino acids. CDR1 SGHAT and CDR2 FQNNGV come from the germline V gene. V trimming: 5 bases; J trimming: 6 bases; junction bases outside the gene matches: 8. This CDR3 reads CASSPEDRGRPEAFF. Here the CDR3 DNA reads TGTGCCAGCAGCCCCGAGGACAGGGGGCGACCTGAAGCTTTCTTT. The full variable domain, its missing parts supplied by reference TRBV11-2 and TRBJ1-1, is EAGVAQSPRYKIIEKRQSVAFWCNPISGHATLYWYQQILGQGPKLLIQFQNNGVVDDSQLPKDRFSAERLKGVDSTLKIQPAKLEDSAVYLCASSPEDRGRPEAFFGQGTRLTVV.

This chain uses TRBV28 with TRBJ2-5; 12 nucleotides align to TRBD2. The V and J ends lost 8 bases and 2 bases, in that order; junction bases with no gene match: 9. This CDR3 spans 16 amino acids. Germline loops: CDR1 MDHEN, CDR2 SYDVKM. The CDR3 spells CASGTRLAGAQETQYF. The CDR3 DNA sequence: TGTGCCAGCGGTACCCGACTAGCGGGAGCTCAAGAGACCCAGTACTTC.

A remark on this clonotype: Germline is not matched at one junction end, which may reflect a read error. This sequence joins TRBV12-3 or TRBV12-4 and TRBJ2-2, with 11 bases fitting TRBD2. The CDR3 sequence is 14 residues long. CDR3 in DNA: TGTACCAGCAGTAGCGGGGGGGCGATCGGGGGGCTGTTTTTT. Translation: CTSSSGGAIGGLFF.

CDR3 region: CASSGWENTGELFF. The CDR3 nucleotides read TGTGCCAGTAGTGGCTGGGAAAACACCGGGGAGCTGTTTTTT. The rearrangement joins TRBV19 to TRBJ2-2; D is uncertain. The length of the CDR3 is 14 residues. From germline, CDR1 is LNHDA and CDR2 SQIVND (reference sequence). Trimming left V 5 bases short and J 2 bases short, with 9 bases between.

This clonotype was seen a few times. The rearrangement links TRBV4-3 to TRBJ1-2, with unresolved D. The germline V and J ends were trimmed by 0 bases and 4 bases, with 12 bases remaining between them. This CDR3 comprises 15 residues. CDR1 is LGHNA, CDR2 YSLEER, per germline. The DNA of the CDR3 is TGCGCCAGCAGCCAAGATCTAGTAGGACTCTATGGCTACACCTTC. Its protein product is CASSQDLVGLYGYTF.

Comments on this clonotype: One end of the junction varies from germline; a read error may be responsible. J is TRBJ1-3 and V is TRBV19, with D possibly being TRBD1 (5 bases). Per germline, CDR1 LNHDA and CDR2 SQIVND (reference sequence). The CDR3 runs 15 residues. DNA for the CDR3: TGTGCCAGTAGTACGTCGGACACCTCTGGAAGCACCATATATTTT. The encoded protein is CASSTSDTSGSTIYF.

Comments on this clonotype: This may be a read error: a much more frequent sequence differs by one nucleotide. This chain connects TRBV15 to TRBJ1-5; D remains ambiguous. The CDR3 loop spans 15 amino acids. Germline CDR1 and CDR2: LNHNV and YYDKDF (reference sequence). The germline V and J ends were trimmed by 4 bases and 2 bases, with 12 bases remaining between them. This CDR3 reads CATSTSHSGNQPQHF. For the CDR3, the DNA is TGTGCCACCAGCACATCTCATTCAGGCAATCAGCCCCAGCATTTT.

There are a few counts of this clonotype. CDR3 in amino acids: CASSDTWQGAGSGELFF. CDR3 nucleotides: TGTGCCAGCAGCGACACGTGGCAGGGGGCTGGCAGCGGGGAGCTGTTTTTT. V usage is TRBV7-9 and J usage is TRBJ2-2; TRBD1 matches 8 bases. Losses at the gene ends were 5 bases for V and 7 bases for J; bases not matched to a gene: 15. Per germline, CDR1 SEHNR and CDR2 FQNEAQ (reference sequence). The CDR3 runs 17 residues.

The rearrangement joins TRBV13 to TRBJ2-1; no clear D. CDR1 is PRHDT, CDR2 FYEKMQ, per germline (reference sequence). Trimming pared 1 base from V and 4 bases from J, leaving 8 bases between. This CDR3 is 14 amino acids long. This CDR3 is CASSLASDYNEQFF. The CDR3 DNA follows: TGTGCCAGCAGCTTAGCCTCCGATTACAATGAGCAGTTCTTC.

This chain uses TRBV28 with TRBJ2-7, with D maybe TRBD2 (6 bases). Looked up from germline, CDR1 is MDHEN and CDR2 is SYDVKM. CDR3 size: 14 residues. Between the trimmed V and J ends, which lost 5 bases and 2 bases, there was a span of 13 bases. The CDR3 sequence: CASSRRLGPYEQYF. CDR3 nucleotide sequence: TGTGCCAGCAGTCGACGACTAGGTCCCTACGAGCAGTACTTC.

V and J are TRBV18 and TRBJ2-1; maybe TRBD2 (5 bases). CDR3 length equals 17 residues. Germline V gene data show CDR1 as KGHSH and CDR2 as LQKENI. The V end lost 0 bases, the J end lost 0 bases, and 12 bases lay between the germline ends. CDR3 DNA sequence: TGTGCCAGCTCACCACCCGGGGAATTGAGCTCCTACAATGAGCAGTTCTTC. Protein sequence: CASSPPGELSSYNEQFF.

As regards this clonotype: A read error may account for a junction end that differs from germline. The V call is TRBV20-1, the J call TRBJ2-7; the D gene is possibly TRBD1 (6 bases). The CDR3 contains 16 residues. In germline, CDR1 is DFQATT, CDR2 SNEGSKA (reference sequence). The CDR3 here is CSANGRGVLPIYGQYF. CDR3 nucleotide sequence: TGCAGTGCTAACGGCAGGGGCGTACTCCCAATCTACGGGCAGTACTTC.

The chain has TRBV10-3 and TRBJ2-5; TRBD2 might be the D (6 bases). The CDR3 sequence is 14 residues long. Germline values: CDR1 ENHRY, CDR2 SYGVKD. V was pared by 8 bases and J by 1 base, with 14 bases between. CDR3 coding DNA: TGTGCCATCGGGACTGAACTAGCCCAAGAGACCCAGTACTTC. The encoded protein is CAIGTELAQETQYF.

This chain joins TRBV4-1 and TRBJ1-6; D perhaps matches TRBD1 (6 bases). V was shortened by 4 bases and J by 9 bases, with 13 bases between the two germline ends. Germline V lookup: CDR1 MGHRA, CDR2 YSYEKL. This CDR3 is 14 amino acids long. The DNA of the CDR3 is TGCGCCAGCAGCCCCACGGGGGCAGGTTCACCCCTCCACTTT. It specifies CASSPTGAGSPLHF.